These T cell receptor beta chains were read from a single sample in a study of immune reconstitution after stem cell transplant in scleroderma. TCRdb used MiXCR to reprocess the RT-PCR reads, holding one entry per CDR3 protein. The table records approximately 3,700 distinct CDR3 sequences, 5.7% of them present only once. Sampling was carried out before or after autologous hematopoietic stem cell transplantation (not recorded which). All receptors derive from a female donor with systemic sclerosis. The CDR3 runs from the conserved cysteine through the conserved F or W.

TRBV11-2	TRBJ2-2	CASSTTTLGTGNTGELFF
TRBV19	TRBJ1-5	CASRQGRNQPQHF
TRBV20-1	TRBJ2-7	CSARRLAGGQYF
TRBV20-1	TRBJ1-4	CSARAQGVEKLFF
TRBV3-1	TRBJ2-1	CASSQVGGASYNEQFF
TRBV7-3	TRBJ2-2	CASSLTGRPNTGELFF
TRBV5-1	TRBJ2-7	CASSLSGGYEQYF
TRBV19	TRBJ1-4	CASGRGVAEKLFF
TRBV2	TRBJ1-2	CASSDPGRSRYGYTF
TRBV9	TRBJ1-2	CASSVGQGGDGYTF
TRBV6-1	TRBJ2-1	CASSEKGGTRLFF
TRBV5-1	TRBJ1-5	CASSFDSNQPQHF
TRBV5-1	TRBJ2-2	CASSLSRQSVYTGELFF
TRBV7-2	TRBJ1-5	CASSLSRAAQPQHF
TRBV7-2	TRBJ1-1	CASSLEGRRKNTEAFF
TRBV15	TRBJ1-2	CATSRDYYGYTF
TRBV20-1	TRBJ2-3	CSATSGRPSTDTQYF